The 23 T cell receptor beta chains below come from one sample, sequenced in a study of cytomegalovirus exposure and HLA in healthy donors. It was with 60 Vbeta and 13 Jbeta primers that the PCR ran. The method was immunoSEQ multiplex PCR; TCRdb's version includes in-frame clones alone and lacks a portion of them. The repertoire holds some 120,000 clones, with roughly 80% as singletons. The material sequenced was PBMCs. These TCRs come from a woman aged 35 to 49 in good health and CMV-seronegative.

In DNA form, the CDR3 reads TGCGCCAGCAGCTTCATCGGGGAGGGCAGGGTTAATGAAAAACTGTTTTTT. Translation: CASSFIGEGRVNEKLFF. This chain links TRBV4-1 with TRBJ1-4; a weak D match, TRBD1 (5 bases). V was clipped by 5 bases and J by 4 bases, with 20 bases between them. The CDR3 has 17 residues. From germline, CDR1 is MGHRA and CDR2 YSYEKL.

This clone was seen just once. V and J are TRBV5-4 and TRBJ2-1; 7 nucleotides align to TRBD1. V was pared by 3 bases and J by 4 bases, with 10 bases of the junction left unmatched. This CDR3 region has 16 residues. Germline CDR1 reads SGHNT; CDR2 reads YYREEE (reference sequence). The CDR3 here is CASSWAIGTVYNEQFF. In DNA, the CDR3 is TGTGCCAGCAGCTGGGCAATCGGGACAGTTTACAATGAGCAGTTCTTC.

This chain links TRBV29-1 with TRBJ2-2; 7 bases align to TRBD1. This CDR3 has 13 residues. Germline V gene data show CDR1 as SQVTM and CDR2 as ANQGSEA. The junction had 3 bases not matched to a gene; V was cut back by 3 bases and J by 5 bases. DNA for the CDR3: TGCAGCGTTGACAGGGGGAAGACCGGGGAGCTGTTTTTT. It yields the protein CSVDRGKTGELFF.

In its sample, this clone was seen a few times. This chain links TRBV20-1 with TRBJ2-5, with D perhaps matching TRBD2 (6 bases). The germline V and J ends were trimmed by 7 bases and 5 bases, with 11 bases remaining between them. Germline assignment: CDR1 DFQATT and CDR2 SNEGSKA (reference sequence). The CDR3 sequence is 11 residues long. Written as DNA, the CDR3 is TGCAGTGTAGGCCGGGGGGAGACCCAGTACTTC. Encoded protein: CSVGRGETQYF.

This clone was seen only a few times. The chain employs TRBV28 and TRBJ2-3; 7 bases align to TRBD2. After removal of 7 bases from V and 1 base from J, the junction contained 11 bases not matched to a gene. CDR1 is MDHEN, CDR2 SYDVKM, per germline. The CDR3 length is 16 residues. The CDR3 DNA follows: TGTGCCAGCACTCCACCGGACACTAGCGGCACAGATACGCAGTATTTT. Its translation is CASTPPDTSGTDTQYF.

The rearrangement joins TRBV13 to TRBJ2-1, with TRBD2 matching 10 bases. Germline V gives CDR1 PRHDT, CDR2 FYEKMQ (reference sequence). The CDR3 is 15 amino acids. J was trimmed by 8 bases and V by 0 bases; bases with no gene match: 4. In DNA, the CDR3 is TGTGCCAGCAGCTTAGGTCCTAGCGGGAGCTATGAGCAGTTCTTC. It codes for CASSLGPSGSYEQFF.

The rearrangement joins TRBV5-1 to TRBJ2-2, with D perhaps matching TRBD2 (5 bases). V lost 7 bases to trimming and J lost 4 bases, with 11 bases between them. CDR3 size: 13 residues. Per germline, CDR1 SGHRS and CDR2 YFSETQ. The CDR3 protein is CASFERSTGELFF. DNA of the CDR3: TGCGCCAGCTTCGAGCGGAGCACCGGGGAGCTGTTTTTT.

The genes are TRBV28 and TRBJ2-5, with 7 bases identical to TRBD1. CDR1 and CDR2 (germline): MDHEN, SYDVKM. This CDR3 region has 14 residues. With 6 bases clipped from V and 5 bases from J, the junction kept 9 bases outside the gene matches. CDR3 in amino acids: CASRRDSARETQYF. The CDR3 nucleotides read TGTGCCAGCAGAAGGGACAGTGCAAGGGAGACCCAGTACTTC.

This clone has a single count. This chain connects TRBV6-9 to TRBJ1-5; D might be TRBD1 (5 bases). Germline CDR1 and CDR2: MNHGY and SVAAGI. V was trimmed by 5 bases and J by 4 bases, leaving 12 bases between them. The CDR3 has 14 amino acids. DNA for the CDR3: TGTGCCAGCAGTCCTCGACAGATTAATCAGCCCCAGCATTTT. Translated: CASSPRQINQPQHF.

The chain uses TRBV7-2 and TRBJ2-2; TRBD1 aligns across 7 bases. Per the germline V gene, CDR1 is SGHTA and CDR2 is FQGNSA. This CDR3 is built from 14 residues. Trimming cost V 5 bases and J 6 bases; bases outside gene matches: 6. The CDR3 spells CASSPWTGPGELFF. The DNA for the CDR3 is TGTGCCAGCAGCCCTTGGACAGGCCCCGGGGAGCTGTTTTTT.

The genes are TRBV6-1 and TRBJ2-3; D is possibly TRBD2 (6 bases). V was clipped by 5 bases and J by 1 base, with 13 bases between them. Germline CDR1 reads MNHNS; CDR2 reads SASEGT. CDR3 length: 15 amino acids. The CDR3 DNA follows: TGTGCCAGCAGTTTCCGGGAGCAGGGCACAGATACGCAGTATTTT. This gives the protein CASSFREQGTDTQYF.

The count of this clone is one. The V gene is TRBV19, the J gene TRBJ2-7; D may be TRBD2 (6 bases). This CDR3 has 16 amino acids. V lost 5 bases, J lost 3 bases, and 20 bases lay in between. Per germline, CDR1 LNHDA and CDR2 SQIVND (reference sequence). CDR3 residues: CASSVTTSGPVYEQYF. CDR3 bases: TGTGCCAGTAGTGTAACGACTAGTGGCCCTGTCTACGAGCAGTACTTC.

The J gene is TRBJ2-7, the V gene TRBV19, with D possibly TRBD2 on 6 matching bases. Looked up from germline, CDR1 is LNHDA and CDR2 is SQIVND (reference sequence). The CDR3 sequence is 13 residues long. Trimming cost V 1 base and J 3 bases, with 7 bases left between them. The chain's CDR3 is CASSIGSGYEQYF. The CDR3 nucleotides are TGTGCCAGTAGTATAGGTAGCGGCTACGAGCAGTACTTC.

The V and J genes are TRBV11-2 and TRBJ2-3; 11 nucleotides align to TRBD2. The V gene's germline CDR1 is SGHAT and CDR2 FQNNGV. V shed 8 bases, J shed 4 bases, and the junction held 5 bases outside the gene matches. CDR3 length equals 14 residues. This chain's CDR3 is CASSLAGVSDTQYF. The CDR3 DNA sequence: TGTGCCAGCTCACTAGCGGGAGTTTCAGATACGCAGTATTTT.

J is TRBJ2-1 and V is TRBV11-3; 14 bases line up with TRBD2. Trimming removed 3 bases from V and 3 bases from J; junction bases left unmatched: 13. Germline assignment: CDR1 SGHNT and CDR2 YENEEA. The CDR3 spans 20 residues. CDR3 DNA: TGTGCCAGCAGCTTTAACAGGTTGACTAGCGGGAGGGCGGTCTACAATGAGCAGTTCTTC. It translates to CASSFNRLTSGRAVYNEQFF.

There are a few counts of this clone. V is TRBV10-1 and J is TRBJ2-1; TRBD2 aligns across 11 bases. Looked up from germline, CDR1 is WNHNN and CDR2 is SYGVQD (reference sequence). This CDR3 is 15 amino acids long. V trimming: 3 bases; J trimming: 7 bases; junction bases outside the gene matches: 5. CDR3 nucleotide sequence: TGCGCCAGCAGTGATGGGACTAGCGGTAGAAATGAGCAGTTCTTC. It translates to CASSDGTSGRNEQFF.

A few counts support this clone. Written as DNA, the CDR3 is TGCGCCAGCAGCTTGGGTAGTAGCGGGAGGCCGGGGACCCAGTACTTC. As protein: CASSLGSSGRPGTQYF. V usage is TRBV5-1 and J usage is TRBJ2-5; 10 bases are shared with TRBD2. V shed 0 bases, J shed 7 bases, and the junction held 9 bases outside the gene matches. The germline V gene encodes CDR1 SGHRS and CDR2 YFSETQ. This CDR3 has 16 amino acids.

The rearrangement uses TRBV7-6 and TRBJ2-1, with TRBD1 as a possible D gene (5 bases). Trimming took off 2 bases at V and 12 bases at J, with 11 bases between the two ends. Germline CDR1 reads SGHVS; CDR2 reads FNYEAQ. This CDR3 has 12 amino acids. CDR3 protein: CASSLNGARQFF. The CDR3 region has the DNA TGTGCCAGCAGCTTAAATGGGGCCAGGCAGTTCTTC.

The J gene is TRBJ2-1, the V gene TRBV29-1, with D perhaps matching TRBD1 (5 bases). This CDR3 is built from 12 residues. Trimming took off 5 bases at V and 5 bases at J, with 10 bases between the two ends. CDR1 and CDR2 (germline): SQVTM, ANQGSEA. The CDR3 nucleotides read TGCAGCGTTCTACAGGTAAACAATGAGCAGTTCTTC. This sequence encodes CSVLQVNNEQFF.

J is TRBJ1-4 and V is TRBV27; D perhaps matches TRBD1 (5 bases). This CDR3 comprises 13 residues. The V end lost 7 bases, the J end lost 2 bases, and 8 bases lay between the germline ends. Germline V CDR1 and CDR2: MNHEY, SMNVEV (reference sequence). The CDR3 DNA sequence: TGTGCCAGCAAGGGGTGGACTAATGAAAAACTGTTTTTT. Its protein is CASKGWTNEKLFF.

The chain combines TRBV27 with TRBJ1-4; 8 bases match TRBD1. V gave up 3 bases and J gave up 8 bases; unmatched junction bases: 11. CDR3 length: 16 amino acids. Germline CDR1 and CDR2: MNHEY and SMNVEV (reference sequence). In DNA, the CDR3 is TGTGCCAGCAGTTTTTGGTGGAGGACAGGGACCGAAAAACTGTTTTTT. Protein: CASSFWWRTGTEKLFF.

Worth noting for this clone: At one boundary the junction diverges from the germline segment, which might be a read error. The chain has TRBV7-9 and TRBJ1-2, with 7 nucleotides matching TRBD1. Germline V lookup: CDR1 SEHNR, CDR2 FQNEAQ (reference sequence). The CDR3 is made up of 17 amino acids. As DNA, the CDR3 is TGTTCCAGCAGCTTAGCGGTGGGGACAGCTGCACCCTATGGCTACACCTTC. It codes for CSSSLAVGTAAPYGYTF.

The CDR3 loop is CASSPLTGFTDTQYF. As DNA, the CDR3 is TGTGCCAGCAGCCCCTTAACGGGATTCACAGATACGCAGTATTTT. V gene TRBV11-1 combines with J gene TRBJ2-3; tentatively, D is TRBD2 (5 bases). Germline values: CDR1 SGHAT, CDR2 FQDESV (reference sequence). V lost 5 bases, J lost 2 bases, and 14 bases lay in between. This CDR3 is 15 amino acids long.